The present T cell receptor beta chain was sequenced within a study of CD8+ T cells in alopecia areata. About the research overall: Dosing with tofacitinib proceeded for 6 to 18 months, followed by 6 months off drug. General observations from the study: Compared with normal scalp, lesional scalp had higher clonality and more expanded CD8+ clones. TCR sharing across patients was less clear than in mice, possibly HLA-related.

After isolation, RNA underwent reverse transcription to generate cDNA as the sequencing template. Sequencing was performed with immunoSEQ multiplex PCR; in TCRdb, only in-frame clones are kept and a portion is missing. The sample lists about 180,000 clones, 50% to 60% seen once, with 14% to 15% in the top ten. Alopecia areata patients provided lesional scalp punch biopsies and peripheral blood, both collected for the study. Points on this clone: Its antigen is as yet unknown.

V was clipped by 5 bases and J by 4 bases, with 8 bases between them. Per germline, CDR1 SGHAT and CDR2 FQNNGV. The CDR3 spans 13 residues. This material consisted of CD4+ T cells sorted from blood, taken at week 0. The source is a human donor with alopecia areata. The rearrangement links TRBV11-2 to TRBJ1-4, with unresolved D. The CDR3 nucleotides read TGTGCCAGCAGCACGGGGAATAATGAAAAACTGTTTTTT. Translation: CASSTGNNEKLFF.